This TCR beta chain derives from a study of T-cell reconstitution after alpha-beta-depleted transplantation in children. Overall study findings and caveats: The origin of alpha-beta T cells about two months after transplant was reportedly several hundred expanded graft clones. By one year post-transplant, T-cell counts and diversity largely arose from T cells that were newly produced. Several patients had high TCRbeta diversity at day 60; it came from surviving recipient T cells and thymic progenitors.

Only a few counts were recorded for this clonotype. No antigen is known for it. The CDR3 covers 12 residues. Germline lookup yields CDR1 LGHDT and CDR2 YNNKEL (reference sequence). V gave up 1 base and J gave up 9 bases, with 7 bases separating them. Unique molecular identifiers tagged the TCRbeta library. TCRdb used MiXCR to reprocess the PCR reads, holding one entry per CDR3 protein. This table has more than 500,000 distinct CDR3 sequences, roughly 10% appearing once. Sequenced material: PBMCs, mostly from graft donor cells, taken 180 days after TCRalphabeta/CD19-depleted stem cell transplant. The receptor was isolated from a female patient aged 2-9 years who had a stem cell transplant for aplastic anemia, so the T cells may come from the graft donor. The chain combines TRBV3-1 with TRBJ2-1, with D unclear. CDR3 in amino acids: CASSQARIEQFF. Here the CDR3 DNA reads TGTGCCAGCAGCCAAGCCAGAATTGAGCAGTTCTTC.